Detailed here is one TCR beta chain. The junction and the germline gene differ at one end; a read error may be behind it. CDR1 and CDR2 from the germline V gene are SSHAT and FNYEAQ (reference sequence). This CDR3 contains 13 residues. The data were obtained in a study of blood T cell repertoires in COVID-19. In the study overall: From the United States, Italy and Spain came samples of acute and convalescent COVID-19.

Using immunoSEQ multiplex PCR, the repertoire was profiled, and TCRdb retains in-frame clones only, with some absent. Among approximately 190,000 clones listed, about 81% were seen once. The sequenced sample consisted of peripheral blood. The sequence derives from a man aged 25 to 40 with active or convalescent COVID-19. This sequence joins TRBV7-7 and TRBJ1-3, with D uncertain. The CDR3 loop is CASSLGAGNTIYF. CDR3 DNA sequence: TGTGCTAGCAGCTTGGGAGCTGGAAACACCATATATTTT.